A single sample is the source of the 24 T cell receptor beta chains below, sequenced in a study of shared clonotypes between healthy human individuals (dated by TCRdb to the early 2020s). CD8 naive samples consisted of CD45RO-negative cells that were positively selected for CCR7, yielding a CD45RA+CCR7+ population without TemRA cells. Libraries came from the immunoSEQ multiplex PCR assay. The clones in this table, taken by TCRdb from immuneACCESS, are in-frame only. Not every clone is retained; where verified, under half of the shortfall comes from an unresolved V gene, and the cause of the rest is unknown. Here the sample has more than 550,000 clones; about 91% occur a single time. The biggest ten clones account for approximately 24% of the sample. The sample taken for sequencing was naive CD8+ T cells sorted from blood. The cell subset or site label here, explained by the study, means: CD45RA+CCR7+. These receptors came from a man in his thirties or forties in good health.

The J gene is TRBJ1-5, the V gene TRBV11-2; TRBD1 matches at 7 bases. V dropped 0 bases and J dropped 4; count of bases not matched to a gene: 12. CDR1 is SGHAT, CDR2 FQNNGV, per germline. The CDR3 covers 18 residues. CDR3 loop: CASSLEGPQGDTNQPQHF. Written as DNA, the CDR3 is TGTGCCAGCAGCTTAGAGGGCCCGCAGGGGGACACGAATCAGCCCCAGCATTTT.

This CDR3 reads CASRNRDRGRSANEKLFF. DNA of the CDR3: TGTGCCAGCAGGAACCGGGACAGGGGGCGATCGGCTAATGAAAAACTGTTTTTT. The gene calls are TRBV28 and TRBJ1-4; 12 nucleotides align to TRBD1. Germline CDR1 and CDR2: MDHEN and SYDVKM. Trimming removed 6 bases from V and 3 bases from J; junction bases left unmatched: 11. The CDR3 runs to 18 residues. Variable domain in full (rest from reference TRBV28 and TRBJ1-4): DVKVTQSSRYLVKRTGEKVFLECVQDMDHENMFWYRQDPGLGLRLIYFSYDVKMKEKGDIPEGYSVSREKKERFSLILESASTNQTSMYLCASRNRDRGRSANEKLFFGSGTQLSVL.

The chain combines TRBV13 with TRBJ2-7, with D possibly called TRBD1 or TRBD2 (5 bases each). Germline lookup yields CDR1 PRHDT and CDR2 FYEKMQ (reference sequence). The CDR3 has 15 residues. Trimming pared 2 bases from V and 7 bases from J, leaving 18 bases between. CDR3 nucleotides: TGTGCCAGCAGCTTACGGGCAGGGAGTGGATTAGAGCAGTACTTC. Amino acid sequence: CASSLRAGSGLEQYF.

V is TRBV21-1 and J is TRBJ2-5; the table's TRBD1 call for D was not verified on the DNA. TRBV21-1 is listed as a pseudogene. The CDR3 spans 15 residues. DNA for the CDR3: TGTGCCAGCAGTTCCGGGACAGGGATCCAAGAGACCCAGTACTTC. Protein sequence: CASSSGTGIQETQYF.

The chain is built from TRBV7-9 and TRBJ2-1; no definite D call. CDR3 length equals 15 residues. CDR1 and CDR2 from the germline V gene are SEHNR and FQNEAQ (reference sequence). V lost 5 bases and J 5 bases, leaving 16 bases between the germline ends. Written as DNA, the CDR3 is TGTGCCAGCAGCCTAGAGAGTAATGGGCACAATGAGCAGTTCTTC. Protein sequence: CASSLESNGHNEQFF.

This rearrangement joins TRBV27 to TRBJ1-4; perhaps TRBD1 as D (6 bases). This CDR3 is built from 15 residues. CDR1 and CDR2 (germline): MNHEY, SMNVEV (reference sequence). The V end was cut by 4 bases, the J end by 8 bases, with 17 bases between. This CDR3 is CASSSGQEGGEKLFF. DNA of the CDR3: TGTGCCAGCAGTTCCGGCCAAGAGGGGGGAGAAAAACTGTTTTTT.

Concerning this clone: This same CDR3 is encoded by further DNA sequences in the sample. The V and J genes are TRBV9 and TRBJ2-4; D is unclear. Germline loops: CDR1 SGDLS, CDR2 YYNGEE. The CDR3 loop spans 14 amino acids. With 0 bases removed from V and 1 base from J, the gap between germline ends came to 5 bases. CDR3 protein: CASSVGGAKNIQYF. The DNA of the CDR3 is TGTGCCAGCAGCGTAGGCGGCGCCAAAAACATTCAGTACTTC.

The gene calls are TRBV27 and TRBJ2-4; D possibly corresponds to TRBD1 (5 bases). CDR3 length: 14 residues. With 10 bases removed from V and 8 bases from J, the gap between germline ends came to 21 bases. The germline V gene has CDR1 MNHEY and CDR2 SMNVEV (reference sequence). CDR3 in DNA: TGTGCCACTATCGACCAGGACACCCGTTACATTCAGTACTTC. Protein: CATIDQDTRYIQYF.

This clone was counted a single time. This chain uses TRBV27 with TRBJ2-7, with unresolved D. Germline V gene data show CDR1 as MNHEY and CDR2 as SMNVEV (reference sequence). The CDR3 length is 13 residues. Deletions cut 4 bases from V and 4 bases from J, with 11 bases between. The CDR3 region is CASSYAINYEQYF. The CDR3 DNA reads TGTGCCAGCAGTTACGCCATCAATTACGAGCAGTACTTC.

This chain links TRBV10-3 with TRBJ2-1; weak D call: TRBD1 (5 bases). CDR1 and CDR2 from the germline V gene are ENHRY and SYGVKD. The CDR3 extends over 13 amino acids. V was clipped by 11 bases and J by 6 bases, with 17 bases between them. The CDR3 bases are TGTGCCCTCCGCAGGGATCACGCCAATGAGCAGTTCTTC. It yields the protein CALRRDHANEQFF.

The chain joins TRBV19 to TRBJ2-7, with TRBD2 identical over 13 bases. The CDR3 runs 14 residues. Germline values: CDR1 LNHDA, CDR2 SQIVND (reference sequence). J was trimmed by 6 bases and V by 10 bases; bases with no gene match: 9. The CDR3 reads CATSAGLAGFEQYF. CDR3 nucleotide sequence: TGTGCCACTTCTGCGGGACTAGCGGGATTCGAGCAGTACTTC.

The chain uses TRBV15 and TRBJ2-7, with 8 bases fitting TRBD2. CDR3 length equals 13 residues. The germline CDR1 and CDR2 sequences are LNHNV and YYDKDF (reference sequence). V was clipped by 3 bases and J by 6 bases; unmatched bases: 4. CDR3 sequence reads: CATSSGRVGEQYF. DNA of the CDR3: TGTGCCACCAGCAGCGGGAGGGTGGGCGAGCAGTACTTC.

This chain joins TRBV19 and TRBJ2-4, with 8 bases aligning to TRBD2. V shed 7 bases, J shed 0 bases, and the junction held 5 bases outside the gene matches. The CDR3 is 15 residues long. CDR1 is LNHDA, CDR2 SQIVND, per germline (reference sequence). The CDR3, as DNA: TGTGCCAGTAAGGTAGCGGGGTTAGCCAAAAACATTCAGTACTTC. Translation: CASKVAGLAKNIQYF.

The rearrangement links TRBV30 to TRBJ1-3; D remains ambiguous. V was shortened by 3 bases and J by 7 bases, with 16 bases between the two germline ends. This CDR3 region has 14 residues. CDR1 and CDR2 from the germline V gene are GTSNPN and SVGIG (reference sequence). The CDR3 loop is CAWSARQTPNTIYF. The CDR3 DNA follows: TGTGCCTGGAGCGCCCGGCAGACTCCGAACACCATATATTTT.

The V and J genes are TRBV14 and TRBJ2-1; D is perhaps TRBD1 (5 bases). The V end was cut by 1 base, the J end by 5 bases, with 12 bases between. Germline V gives CDR1 SGHDN, CDR2 FVKESK. The CDR3 extends over 15 amino acids. CDR3 nucleotides: TGTGCCAGCAGCCAAGCAGGGTCCTGGGACAATGAGCAGTTCTTC. Its translation: CASSQAGSWDNEQFF.

V is TRBV5-1 and J is TRBJ2-5, with a tentative D call TRBD2 (7 bases). Per germline, CDR1 SGHRS and CDR2 YFSETQ. Trimming took off 4 bases at V and 2 bases at J, with 18 bases between the two ends. CDR3 size: 16 residues. The DNA for the CDR3 is TGCGCCAGCAGCCCCCGGGGGCTAGCGGAACAAGAGACCCAGTACTTC. It specifies CASSPRGLAEQETQYF. The full variable domain, in which reference TRBV5-1 and TRBJ2-5 provide the parts outside the CDR3, is KAGVTQTPRYLIKTRGQQVTLSCSPISGHRSVSWYQQTPGQGLQFLFEYFSETQRNKGNFPGRFSGRQFSNSRSEMNVSTLELGDSALYLCASSPRGLAEQETQYFGPGTRLLVL.

This rearrangement joins TRBV29-1 to TRBJ2-7; D gene unclear. CDR3 length equals 12 residues. With 3 bases removed from V and 5 bases from J, the gap between germline ends came to 11 bases. Germline-derived CDR1 and CDR2 are SQVTM and ANQGSEA. CDR3 sequence (DNA): TGCAGCGTTGAGGACGGTCGCAACGAGCAGTACTTC. Protein sequence: CSVEDGRNEQYF.

This clone was recorded only once. The chain carries TRBV6-1 and TRBJ1-1; D may be TRBD1 (6 bases). CDR3 size: 13 residues. The V gene lost 10 bases and the J gene lost 7 bases, with 19 bases spanning the gap. Germline CDR1 reads MNHNS; CDR2 reads SASEGT. CDR3 sequence: CATPDTGLSEAFF. Here the CDR3 DNA reads TGTGCCACCCCAGATACAGGGTTGAGTGAAGCTTTCTTT.

This chain uses TRBV28 with TRBJ1-5, with 7 bases fitting TRBD1. V trimming: 8 bases; J trimming: 3 bases; junction bases outside the gene matches: 7. The germline V gene has CDR1 MDHEN and CDR2 SYDVKM. This CDR3 contains 14 residues. CDR3 sequence: CASYGTENNQPQHF. The DNA for the CDR3 is TGTGCCAGCTACGGGACAGAGAACAATCAGCCCCAGCATTTT.

The chain carries TRBV4-1 and TRBJ2-7; 9 bases are shared with TRBD2. Unmatched junction bases numbered 5, after V lost 4 bases and J lost 4 bases. Germline V CDR1 and CDR2: MGHRA, YSYEKL. The CDR3 totals 14 residues. The CDR3 sequence is CASSPREGLYEQYF. CDR3 DNA sequence: TGCGCCAGCAGCCCGCGGGAGGGCCTATACGAGCAGTACTTC.

The chain has TRBV5-4 and TRBJ2-7, with 7 positions matching TRBD2. This CDR3 has 15 amino acids. CDR1 is SGHNT, CDR2 YYREEE, per germline (reference sequence). The junction had 14 bases not matched to a gene; V was cut back by 3 bases and J by 8 bases. Here the CDR3 reads CASSSVGLAVKKQYF. The CDR3 nucleotides are TGTGCCAGCAGCTCGGTAGGGCTAGCGGTAAAGAAGCAGTACTTC.

There are a few counts of this clone. The genes are TRBV29-1 and TRBJ1-2; D uncertain. Germline CDR1 reads SQVTM; CDR2 reads ANQGSEA. V lost 7 bases and J lost 0, with 12 bases in between. The CDR3 spans 13 residues. Here the CDR3 reads CSGRTEANYGYTF. Here the CDR3 DNA reads TGCAGCGGCCGGACGGAAGCTAACTATGGCTACACCTTC.

The genes are TRBV5-6 and TRBJ2-3; no firm D call. Germline CDR1 reads SGHDT; CDR2 reads YYEEEE. The CDR3 spans 14 residues. V was cut by 2 bases and J by 0 bases, with 7 bases left in between. In DNA form, the CDR3 reads TGTGCCAGCAGCTTTGTCAGTAGCACAGATACGCAGTATTTT. It is translated as CASSFVSSTDTQYF.

The V and J genes are TRBV5-1 and TRBJ2-7, with D tentatively TRBD1 (6 bases). CDR1 and CDR2 (germline): SGHRS, YFSETQ. Trimming removed 4 bases at V and 2 bases at J, with 16 bases between. The CDR3 length is 15 residues. The CDR3 DNA is TGCGCCAGCAGCATCTACTCGGGACACACCTACGAGCAGTACTTC. This sequence encodes CASSIYSGHTYEQYF. The full variable domain, its missing parts supplied by reference TRBV5-1 and TRBJ2-7, is KAGVTQTPRYLIKTRGQQVTLSCSPISGHRSVSWYQQTPGQGLQFLFEYFSETQRNKGNFPGRFSGRQFSNSRSEMNVSTLELGDSALYLCASSIYSGHTYEQYFGPGTRLTVT.